Each of the 22 T cell receptor beta chains below was sequenced from the same sample in a study of cytomegalovirus exposure and HLA in healthy donors. 13 Jbeta primers and 60 Vbeta primers were used for the PCR. The repertoire was sequenced with immunoSEQ multiplex PCR; TCRdb's copy has only in-frame clones and lacks some. Among roughly 150,000 clones listed, about 80% were seen once. Material: PBMCs. All receptors come from a man between 35 and 55 years old in good health and CMV-seropositive.

The chain is built from TRBV30 and TRBJ1-6, with D possibly matching TRBD1 (6 bases). This CDR3 spans 13 amino acids. Trimming took off 7 bases at V and 5 bases at J, with 12 bases between the two ends. Germline loops: CDR1 GTSNPN, CDR2 SVGIG (reference sequence). The CDR3 is CASERDNNSPLHF. The CDR3 DNA sequence: TGTGCCTCGGAACGGGACAATAATTCACCCCTCCACTTT.

CDR3 protein: CATPGGPNYGYTF. In nucleotides, the CDR3 is TGTGCCACCCCGGGGGGACCTAACTATGGCTACACCTTC. The V and J genes are TRBV12-1 and TRBJ1-2. TRBV12-1 is assigned pseudogene status. The CDR3 covers 13 residues.

The rearrangement joins TRBV18 to TRBJ2-7, with TRBD2 identical over 10 bases. V trimming: 4 bases; J trimming: 4 bases; junction bases outside the gene matches: 7. Germline CDR1 reads KGHSH; CDR2 reads LQKENI. The CDR3 consists of 15 residues. CDR3 residues: CASSQSSGSRYEQYF. CDR3 nucleotide sequence: TGTGCCAGCTCACAGTCTAGCGGGAGTAGGTACGAGCAGTACTTC.

The rearrangement links TRBV6-1 to TRBJ2-7, with D unclear. V lost 0 bases and J 1 base, leaving 4 bases between the germline ends. Germline CDR1 and CDR2: MNHNS and SASEGT. The CDR3 has 13 amino acids. The DNA of the CDR3 is TGTGCCAGCAGTGAAGCGGAGTCCTACGAGCAGTACTTC. Translation gives CASSEAESYEQYF.

The gene calls are TRBV7-9 and TRBJ2-2; 7 bases align to TRBD1. CDR3 size: 15 residues. Germline trimming cut 5 bases from V and 1 base from J; bases unmatched to any gene: 4. Per the germline V gene, CDR1 is SEHNR and CDR2 is FQNEAQ (reference sequence). CDR3 amino acids: CASSRQGVNTGELFF. The CDR3, as DNA: TGTGCCAGCAGCCGACAGGGAGTGAACACCGGGGAGCTGTTTTTT.

This chain uses TRBV19 with TRBJ2-3; TRBD2 matches 12 bases. Unmatched junction bases numbered 5, after V lost 2 bases and J lost 2 bases. Germline values: CDR1 LNHDA, CDR2 SQIVND (reference sequence). This CDR3 region has 17 residues. CDR3 residues: CASSINPSGRVTDTQYF. The CDR3 coding sequence is TGTGCCAGTAGTATAAACCCTAGCGGGAGGGTCACAGATACGCAGTATTTT.

As concerns this clone: Mismatch with germline at one junction end may stem from a read error. V and J are TRBV7-6 and TRBJ1-1, with 8 bases matching TRBD1. CDR1 is SGHVS, CDR2 FNYEAQ, per germline. This CDR3 spans 14 amino acids. This CDR3 is CASSVAGQGTRAFF. The CDR3 DNA is TGTGCCAGCAGCGTAGCCGGACAGGGAACTAGAGCTTTCTTT.

This clone appeared once. V is TRBV28 and J is TRBJ2-1; a possible D gene is TRBD2 (7 bases). The V end was cut by 3 bases, the J end by 7 bases, with 13 bases between. CDR3 length: 14 residues. The germline V gene encodes CDR1 MDHEN and CDR2 SYDVKM. As DNA, the CDR3 is TGTGCCAGCAGTTTGAAGGGGGGGCATAATGAGCAGTTCTTC. Translated: CASSLKGGHNEQFF.

The CDR3 DNA is TGCAGCGTCCCGTCGAGCGGGAGCCACGAGCAGTACTTC. Its translation: CSVPSSGSHEQYF. The chain employs TRBV29-1 and TRBJ2-7; TRBD2 agrees at 8 bases. The ends lost 6 bases at V and 5 bases at J; junction bases unmatched: 9. The CDR3 has 13 residues. Germline V gene data show CDR1 as SQVTM and CDR2 as ANQGSEA.

The J gene is TRBJ1-4, the V gene TRBV6-6, with 7 bases fitting TRBD1. The CDR3 consists of 13 residues. V dropped 2 bases and J dropped 7; count of bases not matched to a gene: 1. Germline-derived CDR1 and CDR2 are MNHNY and SVGAGI (reference sequence). The CDR3 region has the DNA TGTGCCAGCAGTTACAGGGACAGTGAAAAACTGTTTTTT. Translated, it gives CASSYRDSEKLFF.

The rearrangement links TRBV27 to TRBJ1-5; 7 bases fit TRBD1. After removal of 6 bases from V and 7 bases from J, the junction contained 12 bases not matched to a gene. This CDR3 contains 15 residues. Per germline, CDR1 MNHEY and CDR2 SMNVEV (reference sequence). The chain's CDR3 is CASRKNRGSEQPQHF. Here the CDR3 DNA reads TGTGCCAGCAGAAAGAACAGGGGATCGGAGCAGCCCCAGCATTTT.

This clone has more than one count but fewer than ten. This chain uses TRBV5-4 with TRBJ1-4; D is undetermined. CDR1 SGHNT and CDR2 YYREEE come from the germline V gene (reference sequence). CDR3 length: 14 residues. V was pared by 6 bases and J by 7 bases, with 16 bases between. CDR3 loop: CASIPSPGSEKLFF. CDR3 nucleotide sequence: TGTGCCAGCATCCCCTCACCGGGGAGTGAAAAACTGTTTTTT. The variable domain in full, with the rest retrieved from reference TRBV5-4 and TRBJ1-4, is ETGVTQSPTHLIKTRGQQVTLRCSSQSGHNTVSWYQQALGQGPQFIFQYYREEENGRGNFPPRFSGLQFPNYSSELNVNALELDDSALYLCASIPSPGSEKLFFGSGTQLSVL.

This chain joins TRBV30 and TRBJ1-2, with TRBD1 matching over 8 bases. V lost 8 bases, J lost 4 bases, and 3 bases stayed unmatched. The CDR3 has 11 amino acids. The V gene's germline CDR1 is GTSNPN and CDR2 SVGIG (reference sequence). CDR3: CAGDRGYGYTF. CDR3 nucleotide sequence: TGTGCCGGAGACAGGGGCTATGGCTACACCTTC.

The V and J genes are TRBV6-1 and TRBJ1-4; D is unclear. Trimming left V 10 bases short and J 3 bases short, with 12 bases between. This CDR3 is 13 amino acids long. Germline loops: CDR1 MNHNS, CDR2 SASEGT. The CDR3 nucleotides read TGTGCCACGCGGGAGGAGGCTAATGAAAAACTGTTTTTT. Residues: CATREEANEKLFF.

In nucleotides, the CDR3 is TGTGCCAGCAGCCGCGCGTCGGAGGGCAATCAGCCCCAGCATTTT. Its translation is CASSRASEGNQPQHF. This chain links TRBV5-6 with TRBJ1-5; D unresolved. The ends were cut back, 4 bases at V and 2 bases at J, with 13 bases in the middle. This CDR3 contains 15 residues. Germline values: CDR1 SGHDT, CDR2 YYEEEE. The full variable domain, with the rest looked up from reference TRBV5-6 and TRBJ1-5, is DAGVTQSPTHLIKTRGQQVTLRCSPKSGHDTVSWYQQALGQGPQFIFQYYEEEERQRGNFPDRFSGHQFPNYSSELNVNALLLGDSALYLCASSRASEGNQPQHFGDGTRLSIL.

This chain links TRBV30 with TRBJ1-6; weak D call: TRBD1 (5 bases). Deletions cut 7 bases from V and 0 bases from J, with 16 bases between. This CDR3 contains 16 residues. Germline V gene sequence: CDR1 GTSNPN, CDR2 SVGIG (reference sequence). CDR3 region: CASTGGVSSYNSPLHF. As DNA, the CDR3 is TGTGCCTCCACCGGAGGGGTGAGCTCCTATAATTCACCCCTCCACTTT.

V and J are TRBV7-9 and TRBJ2-7; 7 nucleotides line up with TRBD2. CDR1 and CDR2 (germline): SEHNR, FQNEAQ (reference sequence). The CDR3 runs 12 residues. The CDR3 is CASSFSGGPIIV. CDR3 in DNA: TGTGCCAGCAGCTTTTCGGGAGGTCCTATTATCGTC.

This sequence joins TRBV2 and TRBJ2-7, with 8 bases matching TRBD1. V dropped 4 bases and J dropped 4; count of bases not matched to a gene: 6. Germline CDR1 and CDR2: SNHLY and FYNNEI. This CDR3 has 14 amino acids. The CDR3 DNA follows: TGTGCCAGCAGTGTAGGGACAGGTCCATACGAGCAGTACTTC. Protein product: CASSVGTGPYEQYF.

The V call is TRBV7-6, the J call TRBJ2-7, with 11 nucleotides matching TRBD2. The germline V gene has CDR1 SGHVS and CDR2 FNYEAQ. The CDR3 extends over 15 amino acids. With V trimmed by 4 bases and J by 2 bases, 4 bases remained unmatched. The CDR3 here is CASSSSGLAAYEQYF. The CDR3 bases are TGTGCCAGCAGCTCATCGGGACTAGCGGCCTACGAGCAGTACTTC.

The sample holds a few counts of this clone. The V call is TRBV19, the J call TRBJ2-7; D may be TRBD1 (6 bases). Trimming took off 6 bases at V and 0 bases at J, with 15 bases between the two ends. CDR1 and CDR2 from the germline V gene are LNHDA and SQIVND (reference sequence). This CDR3 is built from 15 residues. The CDR3 protein is CASSALTGTSYEQYF. The CDR3 DNA is TGTGCCAGTAGCGCACTGACAGGTACCTCCTACGAGCAGTACTTC.

This rearrangement joins TRBV7-8 to TRBJ2-2, with 8 bases matching TRBD2. The length of the CDR3 is 13 residues. Per the germline V gene, CDR1 is SGHVS and CDR2 is FQNEAQ. V lost 4 bases and J lost 6; bases outside the gene matches: 1. The CDR3 loop is CASSWTSSGELFF. The CDR3 DNA follows: TGTGCCAGCAGCTGGACTAGCTCCGGGGAGCTGTTTTTT.

In regard to this clone: Other DNA sequences from this sample encode an identical CDR3 as well. The V call is TRBV28, the J call TRBJ1-2; D is perhaps TRBD1 (5 bases). The germline V and J ends were trimmed by 1 base and 8 bases, with 11 bases remaining between them. Germline CDR1 MDHEN, CDR2 SYDVKM. The CDR3 has 13 residues. CDR3 nucleotides: TGTGCCAGCAGTTTATCGCAGGGAGGGGGCTACACCTTC. This gives the protein CASSLSQGGGYTF.